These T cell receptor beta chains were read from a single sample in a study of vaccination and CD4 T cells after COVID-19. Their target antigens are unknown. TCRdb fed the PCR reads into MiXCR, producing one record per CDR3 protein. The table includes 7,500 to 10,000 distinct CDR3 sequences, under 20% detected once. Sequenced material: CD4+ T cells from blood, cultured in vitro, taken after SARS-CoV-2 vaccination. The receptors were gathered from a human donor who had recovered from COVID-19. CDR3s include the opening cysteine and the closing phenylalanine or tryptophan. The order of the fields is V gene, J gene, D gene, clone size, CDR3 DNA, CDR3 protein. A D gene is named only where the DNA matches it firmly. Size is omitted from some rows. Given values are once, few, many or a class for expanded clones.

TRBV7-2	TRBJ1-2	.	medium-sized	TGTGCCAGCAGCCTCTCAGCGGGTGGCTACACCTTC	CASSLSAGGYTF
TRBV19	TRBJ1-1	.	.	TGTGCCAGTAGTATTAAGGGTAGATCCACCATGAACACTGAAGCTTTCTTT	CASSIKGRSTMNTEAFF
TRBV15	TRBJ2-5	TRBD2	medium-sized	TGTGCCACCAGCAGGGCCGGGACTAGCGGGAGAGGTGAGACCCAGTACTTC	CATSRAGTSGRGETQYF
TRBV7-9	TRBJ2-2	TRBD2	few	TGTGCCAGCAGCTTACAGACTAGCGGGATGGGCGGGGAGCTGTTTTTT	CASSLQTSGMGGELFF
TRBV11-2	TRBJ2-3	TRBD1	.	TGTGCCAGCAGCCGACAGGGTGCTCGTGGTCCTACTAGCACAGATACGCAGTATTTT	CASSRQGARGPTSTDTQYF
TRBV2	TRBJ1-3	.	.	TGTGCCAGCAGCCTCACAGTCTCTGGAAACACCATATATTTT	CASSLTVSGNTIYF
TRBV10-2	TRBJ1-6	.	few	TGCGCCAGCAGTGCACCGGGACACACTGTTTCACCCCTCCACTTT	CASSAPGHTVSPLHF
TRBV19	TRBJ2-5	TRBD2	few	TGTGCCAGTAGTATAGGGTACCGGGACCCACGGACTAGCGGGAGGACTATAGAGACCCAGTACTTC	CASSIGYRDPRTSGRTIETQYF
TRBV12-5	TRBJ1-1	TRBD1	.	TGTGCTAGTGGTTTGGCGACAGGGAGCGGTGAAGCTTTCTTT	CASGLATGSGEAFF
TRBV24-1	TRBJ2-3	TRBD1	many	TGTGCCACCAGTGAGGGGGACAGGGGGCTAGATACGCAGTATTTT	CATSEGDRGLDTQYF